This TCR beta chain was sequenced for a study of T cell repertoires in aging, cancer and after chemotherapy (dated by TCRdb to between 2017 and 2020). Concerning the study at large: The donors fell into six age groups ranging from 30 or younger to 70 or older, and each group had at least three individuals. The complete dataset included around 9 million TCR reads. The cohort comprised 218 cancer patients, over 90 with hematological and around 120 with solid cancers, plus 95 healthy donors as a reference group. The study profiled peripheral blood TCR beta repertoires from healthy donors and cancer patients to examine immunoaging and T cell reconstitution after chemotherapy. In the solid tumor group, the paired samples taken before and after chemotherapy came from brain tumor (glioblastoma) patients given temozolomide-based therapy. Broader findings and caveats from the paper: In healthy donors, the drop in TCR diversity with age came mainly from a loss of richness, whereas in cancer patients a loss of evenness also played a part. Untreated patients with hematological or solid cancers showed significantly lower blood TCR diversity and higher clonality than age-matched healthy donors. It was noted by the authors that conclusions about immunological memory after chemotherapy cannot be drawn from the repertoire data. Median generation probability increased over the chemotherapy interval in both cancer cohorts, suggesting repertoire reconstitution through rebound thymic output.

CDR3 length: 14 amino acids, cysteine to phenylalanine. The kept DNA is CDR3 alone, 42 bases in frame from the first base. V is reduced by 5 bases and J by 2 bases, leaving a spacing of 12 bases between them. From a lookup of the germline V gene, CDR1 and CDR2 are MNHNS and SASEGT. Instead of sorted cells or RNA, genomic DNA extracted from peripheral blood served as the source for amplifying TCR beta rearrangements. Rearranged TRB sequences spanning V, D and J segments were amplified in a multiplex touch-down PCR with a mixed TRB-A/B primer pool. Two consecutive PCR reactions with Phusion HS II polymerase added Illumina adapters and sample indices to the amplicons. Amplicons were gel-purified with the NucleoSpin Gel and PCR Clean-up kit, then checked with Qubit and an Agilent 2100 Bioanalyzer. Sequencing of the libraries was done on an Illumina MiSeq with paired-end, single-indexed 600-cycle runs. The study's own analysis went as follows. Processing of the TRB sequences was carried out with MiXCR versions 2.12 and 3.0.5. Each unique CDR3 nucleotide sequence was counted as one clone, and only productive sequences with at least two reads were retained. Shannon diversity, evenness, clonality (one minus evenness), and alpha-parameterized diversity profiles from alpha 0 to 5 were included as repertoire metrics. The IGoR algorithm was used to compute generation probabilities of clones in paired pre- and post-chemotherapy samples. TCRdb applied fastp at Q25 and MiXCR to the public reads, then kept only in-frame beta chains. Records with the same CDR3 protein are collapsed into one entry carrying the most frequent genes and DNA. In this record, the V and J calls reflect TCRdb's handling and not the investigators' own analysis. The sample has 2,000 to 3,000 distinct CDR3 sequences on record, approximately 66% of them singletons. In total, the top ten clones hold roughly 26% of the sample.

Remarks on this clonotype: The antigen it binds to is not known. Base quality data are lacking; no much larger clone is found one base away.

Specimen: blood. The sequence was obtained from a human donor with a solid tumor. This receptor chain uses TRBV6-1 and TRBJ1-1, with no confidently assigned D gene. CDR3 region: CASSLVAVNTEAFF. In nucleotide form, the sequence is TGTGCCAGCAGTCTGGTCGCAGTTAACACTGAAGCTTTCTTT.